Below are 11 T cell receptor beta chains sequenced from a single sample in a study of blood T cell repertoires in COVID-19. TCRdb's table, derived via immunoSEQ multiplex PCR, lists solely in-frame clones and lacks some. The profile shows under 200,000 clones, approximately 81% of them singletons. The specimen was PBMCs or T cells enriched from blood (not recorded which). These receptors originate from a woman between 50 and 59 years old who had recovered from COVID-19.

The rearrangement joins TRBV6-1 to TRBJ1-2; the D is unclear. V lost 2 bases to trimming and J lost 3 bases, with 13 bases between them. CDR3 length equals 15 residues. CDR1 and CDR2 from the germline V gene are MNHNS and SASEGT. This CDR3 is CASSERSRNHYGYTF. The DNA for the CDR3 is TGTGCCAGCAGTGAACGGAGTCGGAACCACTATGGCTACACCTTC.

The sample holds a few counts of this clone. DNA of the CDR3: TGTGCCAGCAGTTCGGACAGGGTCAATCAGCCCCAGCATTTT. Translating it yields CASSSDRVNQPQHF. The chain uses TRBV5-4 and TRBJ1-5; 8 positions match TRBD1. The germline CDR1 and CDR2 sequences are SGHNT and YYREEE (reference sequence). With 5 bases clipped from V and 3 bases from J, the junction kept 4 bases outside the gene matches. This CDR3 region has 14 residues.

The gene calls are TRBV28 and TRBJ1-2; 8 nucleotides match TRBD1. In germline, CDR1 is MDHEN, CDR2 SYDVKM. V gave up 6 bases and J gave up 8 bases; unmatched junction bases: 14. CDR3 length equals 15 residues. This CDR3 reads CASREGIQGARGYTF. The CDR3 DNA reads TGTGCCAGCAGGGAAGGGATCCAGGGGGCAAGGGGCTACACCTTC.

The rearrangement links TRBV19 to TRBJ1-4; D gene uncertain. Germline V gene sequence: CDR1 LNHDA, CDR2 SQIVND (reference sequence). V gave up 7 bases and J gave up 5 bases, with 8 bases separating them. This CDR3 has 12 amino acids. CDR3 DNA sequence: TGTGCCAGTAAGAGGTTGAATGAAAAACTGTTTTTT. Amino acids: CASKRLNEKLFF.

This clone was seen a handful of times. The chain uses TRBV27 and TRBJ1-1, with a weak D call TRBD1 (5 bases). The CDR3 consists of 15 residues. V lost 3 bases, J lost 1 base, and 12 bases lay in between. In germline, CDR1 is MNHEY, CDR2 SMNVEV (reference sequence). The DNA for the CDR3 is TGTGCCAGCAGTTTCGCGGGGCGACCGAACACTGAAGCTTTCTTT. Translation: CASSFAGRPNTEAFF.

This clone has only one observation. The rearrangement uses TRBV9 and TRBJ2-3; D is perhaps TRBD2 (6 bases). The ends were cut back, 2 bases at V and 2 bases at J, with 21 bases in the middle. From germline, CDR1 is SGDLS and CDR2 YYNGEE. This CDR3 has 18 amino acids. This CDR3 reads CASSVQGNTGLITDTQYF. The CDR3 DNA reads as TGTGCCAGCAGCGTCCAAGGGAATACGGGACTCATCACAGATACGCAGTATTTT.

The rearrangement links TRBV6-2 or TRBV6-3 to TRBJ1-1; D unresolved. This CDR3 spans 12 amino acids. The V and J ends lost 6 bases and 11 bases respectively, with 16 bases between them. CDR1 and CDR2 (germline): MNHEY, SVGEGT. CDR3 DNA sequence: TGTGCCAGCAGCAACCCGAGCGTTGGGGCTTTCTTT. Its protein is CASSNPSVGAFF.

The chain couples TRBV10-3 to TRBJ1-2; D not resolved. The CDR3 length is 13 residues. Looked up from germline, CDR1 is ENHRY and CDR2 is SYGVKD. With 4 bases removed from V and 2 bases from J, the gap between germline ends came to 8 bases. The CDR3 region has the DNA TGTGCCATCAGTGGGCAGGTAAACTATGGCTACACCTTC. Residues: CAISGQVNYGYTF.

This clone was counted ten times or more. This chain connects TRBV2 to TRBJ1-5; 10 nucleotides align to TRBD1. Looked up from germline, CDR1 is SNHLY and CDR2 is FYNNEI. CDR3 length equals 15 residues. Losses at the gene ends were 7 bases for V and 4 bases for J; bases not matched to a gene: 7. This CDR3 is CASILDRGINQPQHF. Written as DNA, the CDR3 is TGTGCCAGCATCTTGGACAGGGGGATAAATCAGCCCCAGCATTTT.

This clone was detected only once. V is TRBV28 and J is TRBJ2-7; TRBD2 matches at 8 bases. CDR3 size: 17 residues. CDR1 MDHEN and CDR2 SYDVKM come from the germline V gene. Losses at the gene ends were 5 bases for V and 0 bases for J; bases not matched to a gene: 12. The CDR3, as DNA: TGTGCCAGCAGTCGGCGGGGGGTTACTGAGAGCTCCTACGAGCAGTACTTC. It yields the protein CASSRRGVTESSYEQYF.

This clone has a handful of counts. The chain combines TRBV6-4 with TRBJ1-2; TRBD1 might be the D (5 bases). This CDR3 contains 15 residues. Germline V gene data show CDR1 as MRHNA and CDR2 as SNTAGT. The V end was cut by 0 bases, the J end by 5 bases, with 13 bases between. The CDR3 sequence is CASSDSRRGRYGYTF. The CDR3, as DNA: TGTGCCAGCAGTGACTCGCGGAGGGGCCGGTATGGCTACACCTTC.